This TCR beta chain derives from a study of T cell clonality in common variable immunodeficiency. Whole-study results and caveats: Compared with controls, CVID subjects had fewer shared TCRbeta clones. T cell subpopulation sequencing would be needed to explain CVID clonality.

The CDR3 consists of 17 residues. Looked up from germline, CDR1 is SSHAT and CDR2 is FNYEAQ (reference sequence). V was clipped by 0 bases and J by 5 bases; unmatched bases: 6. Control and CVID samples contributed equal amounts of genomic DNA. The repertoire was sequenced with immunoSEQ multiplex PCR; TCRdb's copy has only in-frame clones and lacks some. The sample holds 50,000 to 60,000 clones, and no clone turns up only once. At least ten counts were recorded for this clone. Its antigen is not identified. The CDR3 end lies 3 residues beyond the end of the read and is filled in from the germline J gene.

The chain carries TRBV7-7 and TRBJ2-5; 13 positions agree with TRBD2. The sequencing sample was made of peripheral blood mononuclear cells. The clonotype was recovered from a person aged 18 to 70 in good health. The CDR3 region is CASSLAGLAGSGETQYF. The covered CDR3 bases are TGTGCCAGCAGCTTAGCGGGACTAGCGGGGTCCGGGGAGACC.